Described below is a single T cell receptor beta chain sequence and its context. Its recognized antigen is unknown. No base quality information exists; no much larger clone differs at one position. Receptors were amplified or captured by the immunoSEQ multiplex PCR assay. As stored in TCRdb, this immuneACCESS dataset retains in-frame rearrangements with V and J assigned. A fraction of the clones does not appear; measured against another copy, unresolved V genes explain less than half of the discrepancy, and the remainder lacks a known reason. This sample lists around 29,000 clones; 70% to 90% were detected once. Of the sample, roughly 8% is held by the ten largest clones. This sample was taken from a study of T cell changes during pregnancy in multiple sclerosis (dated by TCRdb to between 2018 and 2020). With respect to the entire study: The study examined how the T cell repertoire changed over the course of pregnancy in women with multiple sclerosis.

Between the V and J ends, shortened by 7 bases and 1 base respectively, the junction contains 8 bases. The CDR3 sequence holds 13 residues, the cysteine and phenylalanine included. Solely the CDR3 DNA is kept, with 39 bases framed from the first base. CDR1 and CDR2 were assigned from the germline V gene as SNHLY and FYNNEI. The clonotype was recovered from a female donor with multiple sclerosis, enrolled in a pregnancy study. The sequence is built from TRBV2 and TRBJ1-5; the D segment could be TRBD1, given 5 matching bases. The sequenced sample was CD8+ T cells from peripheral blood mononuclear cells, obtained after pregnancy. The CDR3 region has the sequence CASTRASNQPQHF. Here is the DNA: TGTGCCAGCACCAGGGCGAGCAATCAGCCCCAGCATTTT.